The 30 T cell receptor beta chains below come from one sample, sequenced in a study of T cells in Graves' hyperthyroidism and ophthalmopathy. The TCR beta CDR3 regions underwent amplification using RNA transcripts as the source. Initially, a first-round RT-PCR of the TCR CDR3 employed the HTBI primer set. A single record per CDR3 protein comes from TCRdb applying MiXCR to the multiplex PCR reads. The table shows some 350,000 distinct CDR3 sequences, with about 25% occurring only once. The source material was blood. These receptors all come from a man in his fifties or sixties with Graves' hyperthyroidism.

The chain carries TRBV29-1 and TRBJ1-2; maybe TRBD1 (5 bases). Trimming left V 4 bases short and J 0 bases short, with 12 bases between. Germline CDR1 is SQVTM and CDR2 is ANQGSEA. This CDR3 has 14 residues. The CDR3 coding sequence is TGCAGCGTTGGAATCGGGGCTTCTAACTATGGCTACACCTTC. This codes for CSVGIGASNYGYTF.

In DNA, the CDR3 is TGTGCCAGCAGCTACAGCTCTGGAAACACCATATATTTT. This codes for CASSYSSGNTIYF. This chain uses TRBV5-5 with TRBJ1-3; D call uncertain. The CDR3 covers 13 residues. Germline loops: CDR1 SGHKS, CDR2 YYEKEE (reference sequence). V was pared by 3 bases and J by 0 bases, with 4 bases between. Full variable domain (remainder filled in from reference TRBV5-5 and TRBJ1-3): DAGVTQSPTHLIKTRGQQVTLRCSPISGHKSVSWYQQVLGQGPQFIFQYYEKEERGRGNFPDRFSARQFPNYSSELNVNALLLGDSALYLCASSYSSGNTIYFGEGSWLTVV.

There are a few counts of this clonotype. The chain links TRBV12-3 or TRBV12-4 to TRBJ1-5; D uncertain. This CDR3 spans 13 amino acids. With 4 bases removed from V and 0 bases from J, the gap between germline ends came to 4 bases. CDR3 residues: CASSSNSNQPQHF. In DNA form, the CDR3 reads TGTGCCAGCAGTTCTAATAGCAATCAGCCCCAGCATTTT.

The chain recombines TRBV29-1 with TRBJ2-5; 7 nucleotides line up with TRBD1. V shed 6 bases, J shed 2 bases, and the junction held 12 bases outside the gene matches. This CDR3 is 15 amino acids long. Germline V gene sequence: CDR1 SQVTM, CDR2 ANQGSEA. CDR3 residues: CSVPPPGQIQETQYF. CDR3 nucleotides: TGCAGCGTGCCCCCCCCGGGACAGATACAAGAGACCCAGTACTTC.

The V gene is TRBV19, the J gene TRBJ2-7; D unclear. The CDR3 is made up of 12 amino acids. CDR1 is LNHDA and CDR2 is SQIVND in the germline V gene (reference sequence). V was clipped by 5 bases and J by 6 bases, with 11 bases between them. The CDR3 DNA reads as TGTGCCAGTAGTTGGGCCGCCGGCGAGCAGTACTTC. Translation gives CASSWAAGEQYF.

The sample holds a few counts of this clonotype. The CDR3 nucleotides read TGTGCCAGCAGCTTAGGGGGGGCGGTAGATACGCAGTATTTT. Translation: CASSLGGAVDTQYF. The chain uses TRBV7-3 and TRBJ2-3; weak D call: TRBD2 (7 bases). V was pared by 2 bases and J by 5 bases, with 11 bases between. Germline values: CDR1 SGHTA, CDR2 FQGTGA. The CDR3 has 14 amino acids. The full variable domain, rest sourced from reference TRBV7-3 and TRBJ2-3, is GAGVSQTPSNKVTEKGKYVELRCDPISGHTALYWYRQSLGQGPEFLIYFQGTGAADDSGLPNDRFFAVRPEGSVSTLKIQRTERGDSAVYLCASSLGGAVDTQYFGPGTRLTVL.

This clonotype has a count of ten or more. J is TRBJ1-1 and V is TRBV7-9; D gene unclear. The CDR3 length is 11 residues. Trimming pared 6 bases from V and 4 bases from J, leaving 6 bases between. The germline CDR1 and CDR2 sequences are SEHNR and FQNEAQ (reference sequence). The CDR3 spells CASREGTEAFF. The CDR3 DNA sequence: TGTGCCAGCAGGGAGGGCACTGAAGCTTTCTTT.

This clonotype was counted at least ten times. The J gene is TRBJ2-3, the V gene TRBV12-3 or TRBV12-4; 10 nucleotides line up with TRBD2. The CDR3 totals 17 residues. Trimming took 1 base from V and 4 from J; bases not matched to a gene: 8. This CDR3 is CASSLGGLAGESDTQYF. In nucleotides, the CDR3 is TGTGCCAGCAGTTTAGGGGGCCTAGCGGGAGAGTCAGATACGCAGTATTTT.

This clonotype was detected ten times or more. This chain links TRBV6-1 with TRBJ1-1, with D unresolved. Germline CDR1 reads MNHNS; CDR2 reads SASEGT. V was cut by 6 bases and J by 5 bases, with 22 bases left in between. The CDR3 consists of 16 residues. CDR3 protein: CASSPRSVSTETEAFF. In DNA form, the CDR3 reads TGTGCCAGCAGCCCCAGATCAGTTTCTACGGAAACTGAAGCTTTCTTT.

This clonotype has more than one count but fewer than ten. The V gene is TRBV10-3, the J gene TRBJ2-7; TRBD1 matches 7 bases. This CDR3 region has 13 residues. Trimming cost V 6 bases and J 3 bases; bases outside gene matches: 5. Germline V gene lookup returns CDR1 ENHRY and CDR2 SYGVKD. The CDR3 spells CAIRGTEDYEQYF. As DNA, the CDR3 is TGTGCCATCAGGGGGACAGAGGACTACGAGCAGTACTTC.

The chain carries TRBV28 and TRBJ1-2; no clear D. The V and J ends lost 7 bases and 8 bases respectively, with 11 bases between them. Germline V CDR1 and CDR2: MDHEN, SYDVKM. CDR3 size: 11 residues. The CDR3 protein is CASNWIYGYTF. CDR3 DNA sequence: TGTGCCAGCAACTGGATTTACGGCTACACCTTC.

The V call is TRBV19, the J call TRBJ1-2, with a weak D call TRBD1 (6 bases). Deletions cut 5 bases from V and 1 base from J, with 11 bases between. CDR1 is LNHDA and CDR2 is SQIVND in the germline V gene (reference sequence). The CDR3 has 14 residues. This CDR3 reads CASSQGLVNYGYTF. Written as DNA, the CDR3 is TGTGCCAGTAGTCAGGGGTTAGTTAACTATGGCTACACCTTC.

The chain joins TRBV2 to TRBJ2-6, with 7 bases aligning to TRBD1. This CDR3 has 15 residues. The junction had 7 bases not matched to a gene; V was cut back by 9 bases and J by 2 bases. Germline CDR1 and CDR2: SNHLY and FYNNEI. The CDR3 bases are TGTGCCAGTATAAGAGACAGGGCTGGGGCCAACGTCCTGACTTTC. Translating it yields CASIRDRAGANVLTF.

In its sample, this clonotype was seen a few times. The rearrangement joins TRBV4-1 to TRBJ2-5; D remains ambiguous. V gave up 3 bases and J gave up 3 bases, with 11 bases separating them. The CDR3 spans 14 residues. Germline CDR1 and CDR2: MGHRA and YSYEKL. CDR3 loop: CASSHPRREETQYF. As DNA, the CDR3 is TGCGCCAGCAGCCATCCTCGCAGAGAAGAGACCCAGTACTTC.

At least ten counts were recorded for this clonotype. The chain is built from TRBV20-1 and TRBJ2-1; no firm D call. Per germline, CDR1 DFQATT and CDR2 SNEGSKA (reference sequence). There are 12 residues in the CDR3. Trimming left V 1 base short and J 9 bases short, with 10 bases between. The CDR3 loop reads CSARGSLGEQFF. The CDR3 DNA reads TGCAGTGCTAGAGGGTCCCTTGGTGAGCAGTTCTTC.

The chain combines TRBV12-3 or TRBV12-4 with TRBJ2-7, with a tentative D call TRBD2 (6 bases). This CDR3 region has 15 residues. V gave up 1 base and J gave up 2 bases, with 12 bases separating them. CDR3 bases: TGTGCCAGCAGTTTAGGTGGGACTCTAACCTACGAGCAGTACTTC. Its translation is CASSLGGTLTYEQYF.

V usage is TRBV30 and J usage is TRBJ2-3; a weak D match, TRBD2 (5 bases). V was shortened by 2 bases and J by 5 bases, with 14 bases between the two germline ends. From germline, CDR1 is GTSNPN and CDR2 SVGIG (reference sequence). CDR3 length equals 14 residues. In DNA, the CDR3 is TGTGCCTGGAGTCCGACTAAAACTGGAGATACGCAGTATTTT. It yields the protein CAWSPTKTGDTQYF.

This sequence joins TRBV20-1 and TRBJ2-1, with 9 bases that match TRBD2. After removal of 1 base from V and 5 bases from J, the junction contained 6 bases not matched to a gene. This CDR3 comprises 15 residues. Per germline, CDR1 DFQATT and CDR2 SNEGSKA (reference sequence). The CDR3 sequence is CSARALAGTHNEQFF. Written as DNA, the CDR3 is TGCAGTGCTAGAGCCCTAGCGGGGACCCACAATGAGCAGTTCTTC.

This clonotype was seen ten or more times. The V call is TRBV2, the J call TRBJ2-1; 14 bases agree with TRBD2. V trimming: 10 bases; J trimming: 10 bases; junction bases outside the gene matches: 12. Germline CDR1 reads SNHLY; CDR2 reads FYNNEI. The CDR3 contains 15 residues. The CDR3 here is CAILGGLAGGREQFF. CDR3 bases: TGTGCCATATTGGGAGGACTAGCGGGAGGAAGAGAGCAGTTCTTC.

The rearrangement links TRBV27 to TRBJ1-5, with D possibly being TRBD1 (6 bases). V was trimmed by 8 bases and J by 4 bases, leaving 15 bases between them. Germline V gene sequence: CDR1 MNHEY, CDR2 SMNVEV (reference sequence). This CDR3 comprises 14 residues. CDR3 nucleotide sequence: TGTGCCAGCTCATCTCGACAGGATAATCAGCCCCAGCATTTT. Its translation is CASSSRQDNQPQHF.

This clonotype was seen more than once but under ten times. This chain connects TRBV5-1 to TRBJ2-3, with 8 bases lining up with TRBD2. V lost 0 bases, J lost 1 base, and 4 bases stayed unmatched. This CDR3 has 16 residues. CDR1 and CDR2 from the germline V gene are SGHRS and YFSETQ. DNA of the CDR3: TGCGCCAGCAGCTTGGGACTAGCGTTTGGCACAGATACGCAGTATTTT. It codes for CASSLGLAFGTDTQYF.

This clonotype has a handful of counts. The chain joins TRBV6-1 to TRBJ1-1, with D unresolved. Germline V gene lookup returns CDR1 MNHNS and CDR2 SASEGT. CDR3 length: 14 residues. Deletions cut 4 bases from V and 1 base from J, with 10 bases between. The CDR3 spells CASSALPANTEAFF. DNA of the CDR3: TGTGCCAGCAGTGCCTTACCAGCGAACACTGAAGCTTTCTTT.

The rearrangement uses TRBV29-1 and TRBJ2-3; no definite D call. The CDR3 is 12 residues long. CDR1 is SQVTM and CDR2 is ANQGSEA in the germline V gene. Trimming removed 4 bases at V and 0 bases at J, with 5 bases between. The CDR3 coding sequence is TGCAGCGTTGTTCCTAGCACAGATACGCAGTATTTT. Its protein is CSVVPSTDTQYF.

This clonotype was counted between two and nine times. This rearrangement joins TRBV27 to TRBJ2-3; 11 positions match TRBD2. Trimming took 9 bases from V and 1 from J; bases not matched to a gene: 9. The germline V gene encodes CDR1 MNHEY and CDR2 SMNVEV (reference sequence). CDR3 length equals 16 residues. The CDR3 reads CARRSILAGGTDTQYF. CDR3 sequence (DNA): TGTGCCAGGAGATCCATACTAGCGGGGGGCACAGATACGCAGTATTTT.

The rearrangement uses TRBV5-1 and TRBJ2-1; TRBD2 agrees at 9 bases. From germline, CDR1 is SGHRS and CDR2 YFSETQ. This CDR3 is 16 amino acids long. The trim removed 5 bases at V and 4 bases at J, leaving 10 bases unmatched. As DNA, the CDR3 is TGCGCCAGCAGACCGGAACCGACTAGCGGTTACAATGAGCAGTTCTTC. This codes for CASRPEPTSGYNEQFF.

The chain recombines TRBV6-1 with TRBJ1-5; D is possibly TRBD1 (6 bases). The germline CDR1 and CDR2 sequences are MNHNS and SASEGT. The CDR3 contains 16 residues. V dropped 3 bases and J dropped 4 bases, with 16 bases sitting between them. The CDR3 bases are TGTGCCAGCAGTGATTGGCAGGGGCTAGGGAATCAGCCCCAGCATTTT. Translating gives CASSDWQGLGNQPQHF.

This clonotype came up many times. CDR3 bases: TGTGCCAGCACCCGGACTGATTTTGGCACAGATACGCAGTATTTT. As protein: CASTRTDFGTDTQYF. The chain is built from TRBV12-3 or TRBV12-4 and TRBJ2-3, with D perhaps TRBD2 (5 bases). The V gene lost 7 bases and the J gene lost 1 base, with 15 bases spanning the gap. The CDR3 has 15 residues.

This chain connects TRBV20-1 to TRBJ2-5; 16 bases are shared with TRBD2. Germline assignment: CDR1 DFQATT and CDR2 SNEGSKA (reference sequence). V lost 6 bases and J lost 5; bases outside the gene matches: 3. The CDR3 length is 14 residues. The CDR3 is CSAGGLAGGETQYF. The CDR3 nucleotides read TGCAGTGCGGGGGGACTAGCGGGAGGGGAGACCCAGTACTTC.

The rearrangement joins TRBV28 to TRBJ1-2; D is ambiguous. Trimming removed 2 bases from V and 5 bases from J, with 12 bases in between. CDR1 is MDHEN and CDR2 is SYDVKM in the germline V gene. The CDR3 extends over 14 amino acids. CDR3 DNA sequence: TGTGCCAGCAGTTTACCCGAGAACTGGTATGGCTACACCTTC. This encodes CASSLPENWYGYTF.

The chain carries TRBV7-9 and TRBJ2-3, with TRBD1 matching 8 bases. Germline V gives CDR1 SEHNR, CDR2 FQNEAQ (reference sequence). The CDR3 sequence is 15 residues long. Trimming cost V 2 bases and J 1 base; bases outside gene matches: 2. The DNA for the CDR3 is TGTGCCAGCAGCTTATCGACAGGGGGCACAGATACGCAGTATTTT. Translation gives CASSLSTGGTDTQYF.